Listed below are T cell receptor beta chains from one sample, sequenced in a study of identifying expanded T cells in peripheral blood. This table comes from immunoSEQ multiplex PCR, and its TCRdb copy is limited to in-frame clones, with some not included. This table has approximately 90,000 clones, 88% appearing once. Input material: blood. These receptors all come from a person aged 18-69 years in good health. The CDR3 runs from the conserved cysteine through the conserved F or W. The D gene is left open where the match is weak. Rows may omit the clone size; those that give it use once, few, many or a size class.

-	-	TRBV28	TRBJ2-3	CASSPALTEVESTDTQYF	TGTGCCAGCAGTCCAGCACTCACTGAAGTAGAAAGCACAGATACGCAGTATTTT
-	once	TRBV5-1	TRBJ2-3	CASSLYEGNTDTQYF	TGCGCCAGCAGCTTGTATGAGGGAAACACAGATACGCAGTATTTT
-	-	TRBV5-1	TRBJ1-2	CASSPGTTYWGYTF	TGCGCCAGCAGCCCCGGGACGACCTATTGGGGCTACACCTTC
-	-	TRBV14	TRBJ2-2	CASSQSTGELFF	TGTGCCAGCAGCCAAAGTACCGGGGAGCTGTTTTTT
TRBD2	-	TRBV10-1	TRBJ2-3	CASSESPSGGGTDTQYF	TGCGCCAGCAGTGAGTCCCCCAGCGGGGGGGGAACAGATACGCAGTATTTT
-	-	TRBV28	TRBJ1-5	CASSFTAQGNQPQHF	TGTGCCAGCAGTTTTACCGCCCAGGGCAATCAGCCCCAGCATTTT
-	-	TRBV10-1	TRBJ1-1	CASRERLNTEAFF	TGCGCCAGCAGGGAGAGATTGAACACTGAAGCTTTCTTT
-	-	TRBV5-1	TRBJ2-5	CASSFPGGETQYF	TGCGCCAGCAGCTTTCCTGGGGGAGAGACCCAGTACTTC
-	-	TRBV4-1	TRBJ1-3	CASSPSKDSSGNTIYF	TGCGCCAGCAGCCCGTCCAAGGACAGTTCTGGAAACACCATATATTTT
-	-	TRBV9	TRBJ2-3	CASSPTRAGSSTDTQYF	TGTGCCAGCAGCCCAACGAGGGCGGGGTCTAGCACAGATACGCAGTATTTT
-	-	TRBV19	TRBJ1-4	CASSIRGEEKLFF	TGTGCCAGTAGTATTCGTGGGGAAGAAAAACTGTTTTTT
TRBD1	-	TRBV28	TRBJ1-2	CASSPRGGIWGYTF	TGTGCCAGCAGCCCCAGGGGGGGGATTTGGGGCTACACCTTC
-	-	TRBV9	TRBJ2-1	CASSVVGGAGGEQFF	TGTGCCAGCAGCGTAGTCGGAGGCGCTGGGGGTGAGCAGTTCTTC
-	-	TRBV27	TRBJ2-5	CASSLSPAGTQYF	TGTGCCAGCAGTTTATCCCCGGCCGGGACCCAGTACTTC
TRBD2	-	TRBV4-2	TRBJ2-3	CASSPRGGGQDGAQYF	TGTGCCAGCAGCCCTCGGGGGGGCGGCCAAGATGGTGCGCAGTATTTT
-	once	TRBV27	TRBJ2-7	CASSLALSSYEQYF	TGTGCCAGCAGTTTAGCTCTTAGCTCCTACGAGCAGTACTTC
TRBD2	-	TRBV11-2	TRBJ2-1	CASSLVGSSGGAYNEQFF	TGTGCCAGCAGCTTAGTTGGGTCTAGCGGGGGGGCCTACAATGAGCAGTTCTTC
-	once	TRBV19	TRBJ1-5	CASSIDRTGERHF	TGTGCCAGTAGTATAGATCGAACGGGGGAACGGCATTTT
-	-	TRBV7-2	TRBJ2-7	CASSLGSYTYEQYF	TGTGCCAGCAGCTTAGGGTCCTATACCTACGAGCAGTACTTC
TRBD2	-	TRBV28	TRBJ2-7	CASRSLWLAGVFSSYEQYF	TGTGCCAGCAGATCCCTATGGCTAGCGGGGGTCTTCAGCTCCTACGAGCAGTACTTC
-	-	TRBV9	TRBJ2-1	CASSVASGTYNEQFF	TGTGCCAGCAGCGTAGCGAGCGGAACCTACAATGAGCAGTTCTTC
TRBD1	once	TRBV5-1	TRBJ1-5	CASSLGQGEQPQHF	TGCGCCAGCAGCTTGGGACAGGGGGAACAGCCCCAGCATTTT
-	-	TRBV27	TRBJ2-7	CASSKLKATNIDEQYF	TGTGCCAGCAGTAAGCTGAAGGCGACAAATATCGACGAGCAGTACTTC
-	-	TRBV18	TRBJ1-6	CASSLEGSYNSPLHF	TGTGCCAGCTCTCTGGAGGGGTCCTATAATTCACCCCTCCACTTT
TRBD1	-	TRBV11-3	TRBJ2-1	CASSPGDRWSSYNEQFF	TGTGCCAGCAGCCCCGGGGACAGGTGGAGCTCCTACAATGAGCAGTTCTTC
TRBD1	once	TRBV28	TRBJ2-5	CASSYFGQEETQYF	TGTGCCAGCAGTTACTTTGGACAGGAAGAGACCCAGTACTTC
-	-	TRBV15	TRBJ2-2	CATSPGDTATGELFF	TGTGCCACCTCTCCCGGCGACACCGCCACCGGGGAGCTGTTTTTT
TRBD1	-	TRBV7-6	TRBJ2-7	CASSLGGGSYEQYF	TGTGCCAGCAGCTTAGGAGGGGGCAGTTACGAGCAGTACTTC
-	-	TRBV28	TRBJ1-2	CASRDPRGANYGYTF	TGTGCCAGCAGGGATCCCAGGGGAGCTAACTATGGCTACACCTTC
-	once	TRBV7-2	TRBJ2-2	CASSPGGTNTGELFF	TGTGCCAGCAGCCCCGGGGGGACAAACACCGGGGAGCTGTTTTTT
TRBD1	few	TRBV5-6	TRBJ1-2	CASSVLTGDYGYTF	TGTGCCAGCAGCGTCTTGACAGGGGACTATGGCTACACCTTC
TRBD2	-	TRBV28	TRBJ2-2	CASSLSLAGADGELFF	TGTGCCAGCAGTTTAAGTCTAGCGGGAGCGGACGGGGAGCTGTTTTTT
-	-	TRBV9	TRBJ2-5	CASSVGVGSLKTQYF	TGTGCCAGCAGCGTAGGAGTAGGCAGTCTGAAGACCCAGTACTTC
-	-	TRBV5-1	TRBJ2-1	CASRVGASEQFF	TGCGCCAGCAGGGTGGGGGCTTCTGAGCAGTTCTTC
TRBD2	once	TRBV10-3	TRBJ2-6	CAISDERGVSPGANVLTF	TGTGCCATCAGTGATGAGCGGGGAGTCTCGCCTGGGGCCAACGTCCTGACTTTC
TRBD1	-	TRBV27	TRBJ2-5	CASGDRFQETQYF	TGTGCCAGCGGGGACAGGTTTCAAGAGACCCAGTACTTC
-	-	TRBV7-8	TRBJ2-7	CASSFRRASTYEQYF	TGTGCCAGCAGCTTCCGAAGGGCCTCAACCTACGAGCAGTACTTC
-	-	TRBV6-5	TRBJ1-2	CASSEVEGGNGYTF	TGTGCCAGCAGTGAAGTCGAGGGGGGGAATGGCTACACCTTC
TRBD1	-	TRBV4-1	TRBJ2-5	CASSQDFGDRGRETQYF	TGCGCCAGCAGCCAAGATTTTGGGGACAGAGGAAGAGAGACCCAGTACTTC
TRBD1	-	TRBV5-5	TRBJ2-2	CASTQGALTGELFF	TGTGCCAGCACCCAGGGGGCCCTCACCGGGGAGCTGTTTTTT
-	once	TRBV9	TRBJ2-1	CASSVAQGSYNEQFF	TGTGCCAGCAGCGTAGCTCAGGGCTCCTACAATGAGCAGTTCTTC
-	-	TRBV30	TRBJ2-7	CAWSASYFSGRLGIEQYF	TGTGCCTGGAGTGCTTCCTACTTTAGTGGCCGACTGGGGATAGAGCAGTACTTC
-	once	TRBV28	TRBJ2-3	CASFSGTQYF	TGTGCCAGCTTCTCGGGTACGCAGTATTTT
TRBD2	-	TRBV19	TRBJ2-3	CASSTGLAATDTQYF	TGTGCCAGTAGTACCGGACTAGCCGCCACAGATACGCAGTATTTT
-	-	TRBV10-3	TRBJ1-5	CAISAPGRYSNQPQHF	TGTGCCATCAGTGCCCCTGGACGGTATAGCAATCAGCCCCAGCATTTT
-	-	TRBV28	TRBJ2-1	CASRQLSSYNEQFF	TGTGCCAGCCGACAGCTGAGCTCCTACAATGAGCAGTTCTTC
-	once	TRBV2	TRBJ1-1	CARRISTEAFF	TGTGCCAGGCGAATTAGCACTGAAGCTTTCTTT
-	-	TRBV25-1	TRBJ1-2	CASRQGTNYGYTF	TGTGCCAGCCGGCAGGGGACGAACTATGGCTACACCTTC
-	-	TRBV10-2	TRBJ2-5	CASSERTVQETQYF	TGCGCCAGCAGTGAGAGGACAGTCCAAGAGACCCAGTACTTC
TRBD2	-	TRBV2	TRBJ2-5	CAGGGTQETQYF	TGTGCCGGGGGGGGGACCCAAGAGACCCAGTACTTC
-	-	TRBV6-1	TRBJ2-3	CASSVGGGHTDTQYF	TGTGCCAGCAGTGTAGGCGGGGGCCACACAGATACGCAGTATTTT
-	-	TRBV27	TRBJ2-2	CASSFSGPHGELFF	TGTGCCAGCAGTTTTTCTGGTCCGCACGGGGAGCTGTTTTTT
-	-	TRBV19	TRBJ2-4	CASTGEGWTLHF	TGTGCCAGTACCGGGGAAGGGTGGACACTCCACTTC
-	-	TRBV30	TRBJ2-7	CAWSATPTYEQYF	TGTGCCTGGAGCGCGACACCGACCTACGAGCAGTACTTC
TRBD1	-	TRBV28	TRBJ2-3	CASSSTGTGDTDTQYF	TGTGCCAGCAGTTCCACGGGGACAGGCGACACAGATACGCAGTATTTT
-	-	TRBV25-1	TRBJ2-3	CASSDILGPSTDTQYF	TGTGCCAGCAGTGACATCCTCGGTCCTAGCACAGATACGCAGTATTTT
-	-	TRBV6-1	TRBJ2-7	CASSVATNSIYEQYF	TGTGCCAGCAGTGTGGCAACTAACTCTATTTACGAGCAGTACTTC
TRBD2	-	TRBV30	TRBJ2-3	CAWIGTSGTDTQYF	TGTGCCTGGATAGGGACTAGCGGCACAGATACGCAGTATTTT
TRBD2	many	TRBV4-2	TRBJ2-1	CASSQDPGGSYNEQFF	TGTGCCAGCAGCCAAGATCCGGGGGGCTCCTACAATGAGCAGTTCTTC